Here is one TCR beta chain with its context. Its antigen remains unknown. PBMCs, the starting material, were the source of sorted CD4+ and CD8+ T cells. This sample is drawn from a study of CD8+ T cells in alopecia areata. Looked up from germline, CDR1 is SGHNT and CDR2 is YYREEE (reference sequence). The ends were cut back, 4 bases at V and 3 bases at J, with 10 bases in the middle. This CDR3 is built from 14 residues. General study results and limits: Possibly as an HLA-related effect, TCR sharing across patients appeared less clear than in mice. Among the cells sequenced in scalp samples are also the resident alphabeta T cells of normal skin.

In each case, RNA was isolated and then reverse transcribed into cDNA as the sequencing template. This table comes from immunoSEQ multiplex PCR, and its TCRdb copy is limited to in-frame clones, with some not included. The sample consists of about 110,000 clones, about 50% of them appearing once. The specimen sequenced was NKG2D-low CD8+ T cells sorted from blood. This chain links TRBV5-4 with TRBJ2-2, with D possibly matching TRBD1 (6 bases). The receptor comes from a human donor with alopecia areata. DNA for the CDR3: TGTGCCAGCAGCCCAACAGGGTACACCGGGGAGCTGTTTTTT. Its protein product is CASSPTGYTGELFF. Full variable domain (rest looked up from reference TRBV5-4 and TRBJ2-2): ETGVTQSPTHLIKTRGQQVTLRCSSQSGHNTVSWYQQALGQGPQFIFQYYREEENGRGNFPPRFSGLQFPNYSSELNVNALELDDSALYLCASSPTGYTGELFFGEGSRLTVL.